Sequencing of this T cell receptor beta chain was carried out in a study of cytomegalovirus exposure and HLA in healthy donors. The method was immunoSEQ multiplex PCR; TCRdb's version includes in-frame clones alone and lacks a portion of them. The table lists over 150,000 clones, roughly 90% of them singletons, with under 4.5% in the top ten. This clone was seen a single time. Losses at the gene ends were 0 bases for V and 6 bases for J; bases not matched to a gene: 11. Germline assignment: CDR1 SEHNR and CDR2 FQNEAQ (reference sequence). The CDR3 has 18 amino acids. The rearrangement joins TRBV7-9 to TRBJ2-7; 13 nucleotides line up with TRBD2. Source material: PBMCs. This clonotype was sampled from a man aged 18 to 29 in good health and CMV-seropositive. CDR3 sequence reads: CASSLAGLRTSGRGEQYF. CDR3 DNA: TGTGCCAGCAGCTTAGCTGGCCTTAGGACTAGCGGGAGAGGCGAGCAGTACTTC. The whole variable domain, filled in from reference TRBV7-9 and TRBJ2-7, reads DTGVSQNPRHKITKRGQNVTFRCDPISEHNRLYWYRQTLGQGPEFLTYFQNEAQLEKSRLLSDRFSAERPKGSFSTLEIQRTEQGDSAMYLCASSLAGLRTSGRGEQYFGPGTRLTVT.